One T cell receptor beta chain is described in this entry. Germline V gene lookup returns CDR1 LNHNV and CDR2 YYDKDF (reference sequence). CDR3 length: 13 amino acids. V was shortened by 0 bases and J by 7 bases, with 10 bases between the two germline ends. The method was immunoSEQ multiplex PCR; TCRdb's version includes in-frame clones alone and lacks a portion of them. Here the sample spans around 170,000 clones, around 90% being singletons. The data derive from a study of control samples from healthy donors and cancer patients. Sequencing was carried out using blood. The source of this sequence is a woman in her fifties or sixties in good health. The chain is built from TRBV15 and TRBJ2-7; D is undetermined. The CDR3 loop is CATSREVVGEQYF. CDR3 bases: TGTGCCACCAGCAGAGAGGTTGTAGGGGAGCAGTACTTC.